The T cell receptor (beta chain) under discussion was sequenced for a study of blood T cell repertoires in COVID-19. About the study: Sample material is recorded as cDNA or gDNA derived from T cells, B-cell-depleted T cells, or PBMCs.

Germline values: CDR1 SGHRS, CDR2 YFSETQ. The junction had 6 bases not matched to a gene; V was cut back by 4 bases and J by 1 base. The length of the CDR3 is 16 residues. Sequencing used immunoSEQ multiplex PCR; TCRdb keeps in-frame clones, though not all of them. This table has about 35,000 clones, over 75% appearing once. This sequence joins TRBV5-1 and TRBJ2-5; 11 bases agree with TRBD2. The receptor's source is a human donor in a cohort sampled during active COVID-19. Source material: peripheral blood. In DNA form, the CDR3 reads TGCGCCAGCAGCCAAACGACTAGCGGGGCCCAAGAGACCCAGTACTTC. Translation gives CASSQTTSGAQETQYF.